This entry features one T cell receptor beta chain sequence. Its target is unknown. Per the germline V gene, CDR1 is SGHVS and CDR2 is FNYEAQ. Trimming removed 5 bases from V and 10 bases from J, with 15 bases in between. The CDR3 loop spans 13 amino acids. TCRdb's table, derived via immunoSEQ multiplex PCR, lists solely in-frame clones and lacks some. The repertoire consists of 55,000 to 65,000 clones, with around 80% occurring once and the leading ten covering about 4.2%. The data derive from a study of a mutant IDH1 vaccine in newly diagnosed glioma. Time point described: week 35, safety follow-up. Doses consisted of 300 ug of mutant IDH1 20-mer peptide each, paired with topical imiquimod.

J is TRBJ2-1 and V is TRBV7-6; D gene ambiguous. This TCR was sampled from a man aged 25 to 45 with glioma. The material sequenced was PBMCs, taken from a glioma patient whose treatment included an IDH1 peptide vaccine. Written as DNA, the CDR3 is TGTGCCAGCAGCCCACCAGCAATCCCCGAGCAGTTCTTC. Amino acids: CASSPPAIPEQFF. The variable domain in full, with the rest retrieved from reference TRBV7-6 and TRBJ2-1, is GAGVSQSPRYKVTKRGQDVALRCDPISGHVSLYWYRQALGQGPEFLTYFNYEAQQDKSGLPNDRFSAERPEGSISTLTIQRTEQRDSAMYRCASSPPAIPEQFFGPGTRLTVL.